The T cell receptor beta chain described here comes from a study of cytomegalovirus exposure and HLA in healthy donors. Amplification used 60 Vbeta primers and 13 Jbeta primers. Clones were sequenced by immunoSEQ multiplex PCR, and TCRdb holds only the in-frame ones, with some missing. This sample has approximately 170,000 clones, with around 73% found just once. Trimming took off 2 bases at V and 6 bases at J, with 11 bases between the two ends. From germline, CDR1 is SGHVS and CDR2 FNYEAQ. The CDR3 has 13 amino acids. The chain is built from TRBV7-6 and TRBJ2-7; D not certain. This TCR was sampled from a woman aged 18-29 years in good health and CMV-seropositive. The sample taken for sequencing was PBMCs. CDR3 protein: CASSLSGRPEQYF. The CDR3 DNA is TGTGCCAGCAGCTTATCTGGCAGGCCCGAGCAGTACTTC.